The 32 T cell receptor beta chains reported below all come from one sample, sequenced in a study of beta chain features in type 1 diabetes. Of the isolated RNA, all was reverse transcribed, and so the sequenced material was expressed TCRB transcripts. Generated by immunoSEQ multiplex PCR, the TCRdb table keeps only in-frame clones and is missing some. Among under 500,000 clones listed, approximately 28% were seen once. The sample consisted of naive CD4+ T cells from blood. The source is a man younger than 35 in good health.

J is TRBJ2-5 and V is TRBV30; 7 bases are shared with TRBD1. V was pared by 0 bases and J by 5 bases, with 3 bases of the junction left unmatched. The germline CDR1 and CDR2 sequences are GTSNPN and SVGIG (reference sequence). The CDR3 is made up of 13 amino acids. CDR3: CAWSVGTVETQYF. For the CDR3, the DNA is TGTGCCTGGAGTGTGGGGACAGTGGAGACCCAGTACTTC. Combining the CDR3 with reference TRBV30 and TRBJ2-5 gives the whole variable domain SQTIHQWPATLVQPVGSPLSLECTVEGTSNPNLYWYRQAAGRGLQLLFYSVGIGQISSEVPQNLSASRPQDRQFILSSKKLLLSDSGFYLCAWSVGTVETQYFGPGTRLLVL.

The chain carries TRBV6-6 and TRBJ2-5, with no clear D. V lost 0 bases and J 12 bases, leaving 11 bases between the germline ends. The CDR3 totals 12 residues. Per the germline V gene, CDR1 is MNHNY and CDR2 is SVGAGI (reference sequence). The DNA of the CDR3 is TGTGCCAGCAGTTACTCAGATCGACCCGAGTACTTC. It encodes CASSYSDRPEYF.

The rearrangement uses TRBV2 and TRBJ2-1; D is undetermined. V was shortened by 6 bases and J by 6 bases, with 18 bases between the two germline ends. Germline values: CDR1 SNHLY, CDR2 FYNNEI. This CDR3 is built from 15 residues. CDR3 sequence reads: CASRTFASVGNEQFF. Written as DNA, the CDR3 is TGTGCCAGCAGGACTTTCGCGAGCGTCGGCAATGAGCAGTTCTTC. Supplemented by reference TRBV2 and TRBJ2-1, the full variable domain reads EPEVTQTPSHQVTQMGQEVILRCVPISNHLYFYWYRQILGQKVEFLVSFYNNEISEKSEIFDDQFSVERPDGSNFTLKIRSTKLEDSAMYFCASRTFASVGNEQFFGPGTRLTVL.

This chain connects TRBV7-7 to TRBJ2-2; 7 positions match TRBD1. From germline, CDR1 is SSHAT and CDR2 FNYEAQ (reference sequence). Trimming at V came to 5 bases and at J to 0 bases, leaving 9 bases not matched to a gene. The CDR3 runs to 17 residues. The CDR3 DNA is TGTGCCAGCAGCCCCCCAGCCGGGACAGCGAACACCGGGGAGCTGTTTTTT. As protein: CASSPPAGTANTGELFF.

This clone has a handful of counts. This chain joins TRBV28 and TRBJ2-7; tentative D call: TRBD1 (5 bases). CDR3 size: 14 residues. Germline lookup yields CDR1 MDHEN and CDR2 SYDVKM. Trimming took 5 bases from V and 0 from J, leaving 11 bases between them. The CDR3 sequence is CASSLRGPSYEQYF. The CDR3 DNA follows: TGTGCCAGCAGTCTAAGGGGCCCCTCCTACGAGCAGTACTTC.

Concerning this clone itself: Other DNA sequences in the sample encode the same CDR3. The V call is TRBV4-1, the J call TRBJ2-7, with TRBD2 matching 11 bases. Germline-derived CDR1 and CDR2 are MGHRA and YSYEKL. The J segment lost 3 bases and the V segment lost 4 bases, leaving 5 bases of the junction unmatched. The CDR3 has 15 amino acids. The DNA of the CDR3 is TGCGCCAGCAGCCGCCCCACTAGCGGGAGCTACGAGCAGTACTTC. Amino acid sequence: CASSRPTSGSYEQYF.

In DNA form, the CDR3 reads TGCGCCAGCCGACTAGCGGGCATTAACAATGAGCAGTTCTTC. Amino acids: CASRLAGINNEQFF. V usage is TRBV5-1 and J usage is TRBJ2-1, with TRBD2 identical over 10 bases. CDR1 and CDR2 (germline): SGHRS, YFSETQ. CDR3 length: 14 amino acids. Trimming at V came to 7 bases and at J to 5 bases, leaving 6 bases not matched to a gene.

The CDR3 DNA is TGCGCCAGCAGCGAGGACAGGGGAGGGAATGAGCAGTTCTTC. Protein sequence: CASSEDRGGNEQFF. The chain combines TRBV5-1 with TRBJ2-1; 9 bases are a match to TRBD1. CDR1 is SGHRS and CDR2 is YFSETQ in the germline V gene. The CDR3 is made up of 14 amino acids. With V trimmed by 4 bases and J by 7 bases, 6 bases remained unmatched.

This clone was observed a handful of times. CDR3 bases: TGTGCCAGCAGCCCACAGGTAGACTATGGCTACACCTTC. This encodes CASSPQVDYGYTF. The chain links TRBV27 to TRBJ1-2; tentative D call: TRBD1 (5 bases). This CDR3 is 13 amino acids long. The germline V gene has CDR1 MNHEY and CDR2 SMNVEV (reference sequence). Trimming pared 6 bases from V and 3 bases from J, leaving 11 bases between.

The CDR3 loop is CAWSARGGPQPQHF. The CDR3 nucleotides are TGTGCCTGGAGTGCCCGGGGGGGCCCCCAGCCCCAGCATTTT. V is TRBV30 and J is TRBJ1-5, with a tentative D call TRBD1 (6 bases). Per the germline V gene, CDR1 is GTSNPN and CDR2 is SVGIG (reference sequence). This CDR3 comprises 14 residues. Trimming removed 1 base at V and 7 bases at J, with 14 bases between.

The chain links TRBV15 to TRBJ1-4, with D possibly TRBD1 on 6 matching bases. Looked up from germline, CDR1 is LNHNV and CDR2 is YYDKDF (reference sequence). V dropped 2 bases and J dropped 2 bases, with 9 bases sitting between them. The CDR3 sequence is 15 residues long. CDR3 amino acids: CATSRTGNTNEKLFF. The CDR3 nucleotides are TGTGCCACCAGCAGAACAGGGAACACTAATGAAAAACTGTTTTTT.

Comment on this clone: Other DNA sequences of this sample code for an identical CDR3. Here the CDR3 reads CASSLVLAGSYEQYF. The DNA for the CDR3 is TGTGCCAGCAGCTTAGTCCTAGCGGGGTCCTACGAGCAGTACTTC. The chain is built from TRBV7-9 and TRBJ2-7, with TRBD2 matching over 9 bases. The J segment lost 1 base and the V segment lost 1 base, leaving 2 bases of the junction unmatched. The CDR3 consists of 15 residues. Per the germline V gene, CDR1 is SEHNR and CDR2 is FQNEAQ (reference sequence).

V gene TRBV11-2 combines with J gene TRBJ1-6; no definite D call. Germline-derived CDR1 and CDR2 are SGHAT and FQNNGV. The CDR3 covers 12 residues. The ends were cut back, 4 bases at V and 7 bases at J, with 5 bases in the middle. The CDR3 DNA sequence: TGTGCCAGCAGCTCGTCCAATTCACCCCTCCACTTT. Translated, it gives CASSSSNSPLHF. Full variable domain (rest looked up from reference TRBV11-2 and TRBJ1-6): EAGVAQSPRYKIIEKRQSVAFWCNPISGHATLYWYQQILGQGPKLLIQFQNNGVVDDSQLPKDRFSAERLKGVDSTLKIQPAKLEDSAVYLCASSSSNSPLHFGNGTRLTVT.

The V and J genes are TRBV29-1 and TRBJ2-4; a possible D gene is TRBD2 (5 bases). Looked up from germline, CDR1 is SQVTM and CDR2 is ANQGSEA. The V end was cut by 0 bases, the J end by 1 base, with 13 bases between. The CDR3 has 16 amino acids. CDR3 protein: CSVEETGGLAKNIQYF. The CDR3 coding sequence is TGCAGCGTTGAAGAGACGGGCGGGCTCGCCAAAAACATTCAGTACTTC.

This clone was recorded a few times. The gene calls are TRBV4-3 and TRBJ2-1; D unclear. Trimming shortened V by 4 bases and J by 8 bases, and 18 bases separated the two germline ends. CDR3 length: 15 amino acids. Per the germline V gene, CDR1 is LGHNA and CDR2 is YSLEER. CDR3 nucleotides: TGCGCCAGCAGCCGGGCTGCGGTAACCGGCGATGAGCAGTTCTTC. Translated, it gives CASSRAAVTGDEQFF.

The sample holds a few counts of this clone. A junction boundary mismatches the germline segment, possibly from a read error. The rearrangement links TRBV25-1 to TRBJ2-1; TRBD1 matches 8 bases. The CDR3 sequence is 15 residues long. Germline V gene sequence: CDR1 MGHDK, CDR2 SYGVNS. The CDR3 loop reads CASSEFQGQDSARLF. The CDR3 DNA reads as TGTGCCAGCAGTGAATTTCAGGGACAGGATTCCGCCCGCCTCTTC.

The chain recombines TRBV30 with TRBJ2-7; TRBD2 might be the D (5 bases). The length of the CDR3 is 13 residues. The germline V gene encodes CDR1 GTSNPN and CDR2 SVGIG (reference sequence). Trimming took off 8 bases at V and 7 bases at J, with 21 bases between the two ends. CDR3 sequence (DNA): TGTGCCGGCGTGAGGGCTAGCTTGCGTGAGCAGTACTTC. Translated, it gives CAGVRASLREQYF.

In its sample, this clone was seen a few times. This chain uses TRBV20-1 with TRBJ2-7; D is unresolved. Germline V gene sequence: CDR1 DFQATT, CDR2 SNEGSKA (reference sequence). Trimming pared 6 bases from V and 3 bases from J, leaving 9 bases between. This CDR3 has 11 residues. The CDR3 loop is CSASHFYEQYF. DNA of the CDR3: TGCAGTGCCAGCCACTTCTACGAGCAGTACTTC.

This chain joins TRBV28 and TRBJ2-4, with unresolved D. Germline CDR1 MDHEN, CDR2 SYDVKM. Trimming removed 3 bases from V and 9 bases from J, with 12 bases in between. The CDR3 runs to 13 residues. The CDR3 reads CASSLFQMGIQYF. CDR3 in DNA: TGTGCCAGCAGTTTGTTCCAGATGGGCATTCAGTACTTC.

This clone occurred a few times. J is TRBJ2-1 and V is TRBV25-1; D is undetermined. V was trimmed by 1 base and J by 7 bases, leaving 11 bases between them. CDR3 length equals 14 residues. CDR1 is MGHDK and CDR2 is SYGVNS in the germline V gene. The CDR3 bases are TGTGCCAGCAGTGAATTTGGTCAGGTGAATGAGCAGTTCTTC. It codes for CASSEFGQVNEQFF. Looking up the rest from reference TRBV25-1 and TRBJ2-1 gives the full variable domain: EADIYQTPRYLVIGTGKKITLECSQTMGHDKMYWYQQDPGMELHLIHYSYGVNSTEKGDLSSESTVSRIRTEHFPLTLESARPSHTSQYLCASSEFGQVNEQFFGPGTRLTVL.

The rearrangement uses TRBV7-6 and TRBJ2-1, with D perhaps matching TRBD2 (6 bases). The germline gives CDR1 SGHVS, CDR2 FNYEAQ. CDR3 length: 15 residues. V was cut by 5 bases and J by 4 bases, with 15 bases left in between. The CDR3 DNA reads as TGTGCCAGCAGCCACTACTCTAGCGCGTACAATGAGCAGTTCTTC. As protein: CASSHYSSAYNEQFF.

This sequence joins TRBV30 and TRBJ2-6; TRBD2 aligns across 7 bases. CDR1 and CDR2 (germline): GTSNPN, SVGIG (reference sequence). The V segment lost 3 bases and the J segment 0 bases; nucleotides outside the gene matches: 8. This CDR3 is 17 amino acids long. The CDR3 spells CAWSGLAETSGANVLTF. The DNA of the CDR3 is TGTGCCTGGAGCGGGCTAGCGGAGACCTCTGGGGCCAACGTCCTGACTTTC. The whole variable domain, remainder taken from reference TRBV30 and TRBJ2-6, is SQTIHQWPATLVQPVGSPLSLECTVEGTSNPNLYWYRQAAGRGLQLLFYSVGIGQISSEVPQNLSASRPQDRQFILSSKKLLLSDSGFYLCAWSGLAETSGANVLTFGAGSRLTVL.

The chain links TRBV6-5 to TRBJ2-7; the D is unclear. The CDR3 length is 12 residues. Trimming shortened V by 6 bases and J by 6 bases, and 12 bases separated the two germline ends. The germline CDR1 and CDR2 sequences are MNHEY and SVGAGI. The CDR3 sequence: CASRPTTGEQYF. DNA for the CDR3: TGTGCCAGCAGGCCTACCACGGGCGAGCAGTACTTC.

This clone was recorded a few times. V is TRBV6-5 and J is TRBJ2-5; TRBD1 is a possible D gene (5 bases). This CDR3 contains 14 residues. Germline V gene lookup returns CDR1 MNHEY and CDR2 SVGAGI. The V end lost 6 bases, the J end lost 5 bases, and 16 bases lay between the germline ends. In DNA form, the CDR3 reads TGTGCCAGCAGACGTGGGGCGCCTGGGGAGACCCAGTACTTC. Translation: CASRRGAPGETQYF.

The rearrangement joins TRBV20-1 to TRBJ1-1; unclear D gene. Germline V lookup: CDR1 DFQATT, CDR2 SNEGSKA (reference sequence). Trimming stripped 5 bases from V and 8 bases from J, with 12 bases between. The CDR3 loop spans 11 amino acids. DNA for the CDR3: TGCAGTGCTCCGACCCGGGGAGAAGCTTTCTTT. This codes for CSAPTRGEAFF.

V is TRBV7-2 and J is TRBJ2-2; TRBD1 matches 7 bases. Losses at the gene ends were 1 base for V and 3 bases for J; bases not matched to a gene: 2. The germline V gene has CDR1 SGHTA and CDR2 FQGNSA. There are 15 residues in the CDR3. DNA for the CDR3: TGTGCCAGCAGCTTAGAGGGGGCCTACACCGGGGAGCTGTTTTTT. It translates to CASSLEGAYTGELFF.

This sequence joins TRBV6-1 and TRBJ2-5; the D is unclear. The V end was cut by 3 bases, the J end by 4 bases, with 6 bases between. CDR1 and CDR2 (germline): MNHNS, SASEGT. This CDR3 is built from 12 residues. Here the CDR3 DNA reads TGTGCCAGCAGTGATAATTCAGAGACCCAGTACTTC. As protein: CASSDNSETQYF.

This chain joins TRBV29-1 and TRBJ2-1, with D perhaps matching TRBD2 (5 bases). V shed 6 bases and J shed 6 bases, with 12 bases lying between them. The length of the CDR3 is 12 residues. Germline lookup yields CDR1 SQVTM and CDR2 ANQGSEA. CDR3 DNA: TGCAGCGTGGCGCCGGGAAGCAATGAGCAGTTCTTC. This gives the protein CSVAPGSNEQFF.

The V gene is TRBV15, the J gene TRBJ1-5; D is uncertain. The germline V gene has CDR1 LNHNV and CDR2 YYDKDF (reference sequence). Trimming removed 0 bases at V and 1 base at J, with 13 bases between. This CDR3 spans 17 amino acids. The CDR3: CATSRDLIRLSNQPQHF. DNA for the CDR3: TGTGCCACCAGCAGAGATCTAATTCGGCTGAGCAATCAGCCCCAGCATTTT.

The genes are TRBV7-2 and TRBJ2-1; maybe TRBD2 (5 bases). Trimming removed 1 base at V and 7 bases at J, with 17 bases between. The CDR3 sequence is 16 residues long. CDR1 and CDR2 (germline): SGHTA, FQGNSA. CDR3 sequence: CASSLVSGVYLNEQFF. CDR3 coding DNA: TGTGCCAGCAGCTTAGTGTCCGGGGTGTATCTGAATGAGCAGTTCTTC.

The J gene is TRBJ2-3, the V gene TRBV18; 7 bases align to TRBD1. CDR1 and CDR2 (germline): KGHSH, LQKENI. V lost 1 base and J lost 1; bases outside the gene matches: 5. The CDR3 sequence is 16 residues long. This CDR3 is CASSPQGASGTDTQYF. DNA of the CDR3: TGTGCCAGCTCACCACAGGGGGCAAGTGGCACAGATACGCAGTATTTT.

This chain links TRBV18 with TRBJ1-2, with 11 bases fitting TRBD1. The CDR3 is 18 amino acids. Trimming took 2 bases from V and 2 from J; bases not matched to a gene: 10. From germline, CDR1 is KGHSH and CDR2 LQKENI. The CDR3 sequence is CASSPSHGRTGGNYGYTF. DNA of the CDR3: TGTGCCAGCTCACCATCCCATGGCCGGACAGGGGGCAACTATGGCTACACCTTC.